This T cell receptor beta chain emerged from a study of blood T cell repertoires in COVID-19. About the study: Spain, Italy and the United States supplied samples that represented acute and convalescent COVID-19. PBMCs, B-cell-depleted T cells, or T cells provided the cDNA or gDNA that made up the material.

Germline V gene lookup returns CDR1 SGHKS and CDR2 YYEKEE (reference sequence). The CDR3 spans 15 residues. V lost 2 bases and J 3 bases, leaving 15 bases between the germline ends. Methods used by the authors: Amplifying reference gene primers gave estimates of nucleated cell counts. The assay was immunoSEQ multiplex PCR, and TCRdb's table has in-frame clones only and misses some. Clone size and V and J calls were adopted from that table, with D and trimming inferred from the DNA. The data contain roughly 250,000 clones, approximately 90% of them singletons. The chain recombines TRBV5-5 with TRBJ2-7, with D possibly matching TRBD1 (5 bases). The clonotype originates from a man younger than 40 with acute or convalescent COVID-19. The sequenced material came from peripheral blood. As DNA, the CDR3 is TGTGCCAGCAGCTTCGCTACAGGAAACGGCTACGAGCAGTACTTC. The encoded protein is CASSFATGNGYEQYF.